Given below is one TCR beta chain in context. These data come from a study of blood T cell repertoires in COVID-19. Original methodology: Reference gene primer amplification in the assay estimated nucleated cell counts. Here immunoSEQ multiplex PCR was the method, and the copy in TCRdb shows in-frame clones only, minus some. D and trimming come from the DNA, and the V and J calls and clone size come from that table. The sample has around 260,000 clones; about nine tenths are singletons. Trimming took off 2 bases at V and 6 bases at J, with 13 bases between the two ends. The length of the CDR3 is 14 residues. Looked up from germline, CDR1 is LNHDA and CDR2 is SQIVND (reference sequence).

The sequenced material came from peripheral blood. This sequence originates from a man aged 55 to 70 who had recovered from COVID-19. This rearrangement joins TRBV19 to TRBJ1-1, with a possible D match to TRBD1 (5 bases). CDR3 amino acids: CASSIIGRGSEAFF. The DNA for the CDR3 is TGTGCCAGTAGTATAATCGGTAGGGGTTCTGAAGCTTTCTTT.